These 19 T cell receptor beta chains originate from one sample sequenced in a study of liver allograft versus peripheral blood T cells. Study-level background: Transplanted livers and recipients' peripheral blood had their T cell receptor repertoires compared.

TCRdb recomputed calls from the reads with MiXCR, one row per CDR3 protein. There are over 10,000 distinct CDR3 sequences in the sample; approximately 19% occur only once, and roughly 13% lies in the top ten. The receptors here all came from a human patient who had a liver transplant. Some T cells may be transferred from the graft donor.

This clonotype was observed a handful of times. The rearrangement uses TRBV9 and TRBJ2-5; TRBD2 matches 9 bases. The CDR3 loop spans 15 amino acids. Germline V gene data show CDR1 as SGDLS and CDR2 as YYNGEE. The V gene end was trimmed by 0 bases and the J gene end by 2 bases; junction bases not matched to a gene: 2. The CDR3 bases are TGTGCCAGCAGCGTAGCAGCGGGGGGACAAGAGACCCAGTACTTC. Translation: CASSVAAGGQETQYF.

In this sample, this clonotype is medium-sized. The CDR3 spells CASRRDHRGSTGELFF. The CDR3 nucleotides read TGTGCCAGTCGTAGGGACCACAGGGGGTCCACCGGGGAGCTGTTTTTT. The chain is built from TRBV19 and TRBJ2-2; 8 positions agree with TRBD1. This CDR3 has 16 amino acids. CDR1 and CDR2 (germline): LNHDA, SQIVND (reference sequence). Germline trimming cut 8 bases from V and 4 bases from J; bases unmatched to any gene: 12.

In this sample, this clonotype turned up many times. The rearrangement links TRBV11-2 to TRBJ2-1; 9 bases agree with TRBD1. CDR3 length: 14 residues. V lost 1 base to trimming and J lost 9 bases; unmatched junction nucleotides: 4. The germline V gene has CDR1 SGHAT and CDR2 FQNNGV. The CDR3 spells CASSLGTGGREQFF. DNA for the CDR3: TGTGCCAGCAGCTTAGGTACAGGGGGCCGTGAGCAGTTCTTC.

This clonotype was seen more than once but under ten times. J is TRBJ1-4 and V is TRBV28; D gene ambiguous. Germline CDR1 and CDR2: MDHEN and SYDVKM. The CDR3 is 13 residues long. The V and J ends lost 10 bases and 0 bases respectively, with 9 bases between them. CDR3 nucleotides: TGTGCCACCTGCTGGACAACTAATGAAAAACTGTTTTTT. This encodes CATCWTTNEKLFF. Variable domain in full (rest from reference TRBV28 and TRBJ1-4): DVKVTQSSRYLVKRTGEKVFLECVQDMDHENMFWYRQDPGLGLRLIYFSYDVKMKEKGDIPEGYSVSREKKERFSLILESASTNQTSMYLCATCWTTNEKLFFGSGTQLSVL.

This clonotype is judged medium-sized (0.01 to 0.1%). The chain combines TRBV18 with TRBJ1-4, with D tentatively TRBD1 (6 bases). In germline, CDR1 is KGHSH, CDR2 LQKENI. V lost 6 bases and J lost 8, with 13 bases in between. This CDR3 comprises 13 residues. This CDR3 reads CASSPGGSEKLFF. As DNA, the CDR3 is TGTGCCAGCTCCCCTGGGGGCAGCGAAAAACTGTTTTTT.

This clonotype was picked up many times. The chain combines TRBV30 with TRBJ1-2, with 10 bases matching TRBD1. From germline, CDR1 is GTSNPN and CDR2 SVGIG (reference sequence). This CDR3 has 15 amino acids. V lost 4 bases and J lost 5; bases outside the gene matches: 10. This CDR3 is CAWKRDRGRRYGYTF. The CDR3 nucleotides are TGTGCCTGGAAACGGGACAGGGGAAGGAGATATGGCTACACCTTC.

This clonotype is judged medium-sized. This sequence joins TRBV10-3 and TRBJ2-1, with D possibly TRBD2 on 5 matching bases. Trimming shortened V by 8 bases and J by 1 base, and 12 bases separated the two germline ends. Germline CDR1 and CDR2: ENHRY and SYGVKD. The CDR3 has 14 residues. The CDR3 reads CAIFSEGSYNEQFF. The CDR3 nucleotides read TGTGCCATCTTTAGCGAAGGGTCCTACAATGAGCAGTTCTTC.

The rearrangement links TRBV30 to TRBJ2-2; 10 bases line up with TRBD2. CDR1 is GTSNPN and CDR2 is SVGIG in the germline V gene (reference sequence). The CDR3 loop spans 19 amino acids. V shed 3 bases and J 3 bases; nucleotides not matched to a gene: 16. The CDR3 sequence is CAWRDRPRAGGLYTGELFF. The CDR3 DNA follows: TGTGCCTGGAGGGACAGACCTCGAGCGGGAGGGCTCTACACCGGGGAGCTGTTTTTT.

This clonotype was counted many times. This rearrangement joins TRBV6-6 to TRBJ1-4; a possible D gene is TRBD1 (5 bases). Germline values: CDR1 MNHNY, CDR2 SVGAGI (reference sequence). Trimming took 8 bases from V and 7 from J, leaving 5 bases between them. The length of the CDR3 is 10 residues. The DNA for the CDR3 is TGTGCCAGCGGGGGTGAAAAACTGTTTTTT. Its protein is CASGGEKLFF.

The rearrangement joins TRBV20-1 to TRBJ2-2; TRBD2 matches at 11 bases. V shed 3 bases, J shed 7 bases, and the junction held 7 bases outside the gene matches. Germline-derived CDR1 and CDR2 are DFQATT and SNEGSKA (reference sequence). The CDR3 totals 15 residues. Here the CDR3 DNA reads TGCAGTGCTAGGACCGGGACTAGCGGTCGCGGGGAGCTGTTTTTT. It yields the protein CSARTGTSGRGELFF.

This chain joins TRBV28 and TRBJ1-2, with a possible D match to TRBD1 (5 bases). The germline CDR1 and CDR2 sequences are MDHEN and SYDVKM. Trimming took 2 bases from V and 8 from J, leaving 21 bases between them. CDR3 length equals 16 residues. The CDR3 nucleotides are TGTGCCAGCAGTTTAAAGGCACGGCTGAGGACAAGCGGCTACACCTTC. Translated: CASSLKARLRTSGYTF.

This clonotype was seen only a few times. J is TRBJ2-7 and V is TRBV6-1; maybe TRBD1 (6 bases). Germline CDR1 reads MNHNS; CDR2 reads SASEGT. The CDR3 has 14 residues. V lost 6 bases and J lost 3, with 15 bases in between. CDR3 loop: CASRPGVQLYEQYF. DNA of the CDR3: TGTGCCAGCAGACCAGGGGTCCAACTCTACGAGCAGTACTTC.

The V gene is TRBV7-9, the J gene TRBJ2-5, with TRBD2 matching over 12 bases. Trimming took 5 bases from V and 0 from J; bases not matched to a gene: 13. The CDR3 runs to 19 residues. Germline V gene data show CDR1 as SEHNR and CDR2 as FQNEAQ (reference sequence). The CDR3 is CASSSLAGGLGPHQETQYF. CDR3 DNA: TGTGCCAGCAGCAGCCTAGCGGGAGGGCTCGGACCCCACCAAGAGACCCAGTACTTC.

At least ten counts were recorded for this clonotype. The chain joins TRBV7-2 to TRBJ1-6; 7 bases fit TRBD1. J lost 7 bases, V lost 1 base, and 4 bases had no gene match. The CDR3 runs to 15 residues. CDR1 is SGHTA and CDR2 is FQGNSA in the germline V gene. The CDR3 DNA is TGTGCCAGCAGCTTAGTCAGGGGGGCCAATTCACCCCTCCACTTT. This codes for CASSLVRGANSPLHF.

In this sample, this clonotype turned up many times. This chain connects TRBV6-2 or TRBV6-3 to TRBJ2-7; the D gene could be TRBD1 or TRBD2 (5 bases each). V was shortened by 5 bases and J by 2 bases, with 16 bases between the two germline ends. CDR1 and CDR2 from the germline V gene are MNHEY and SVGEGT. This CDR3 comprises 15 residues. In DNA, the CDR3 is TGTGCCAGCAGTGGGGCGCGGGTTACTCCCTACGAGCAGTACTTC. Its translation is CASSGARVTPYEQYF.

This chain uses TRBV20-1 with TRBJ1-6; no clear D. The V gene's germline CDR1 is DFQATT and CDR2 SNEGSKA (reference sequence). V lost 3 bases and J 5 bases, leaving 11 bases between the germline ends. The CDR3 covers 14 residues. DNA of the CDR3: TGCAGTGCTAGGGACCAAGGAGATAATTCACCCCTCCACTTT. The encoded protein is CSARDQGDNSPLHF.

By proportion, this clonotype is medium-sized. This rearrangement joins TRBV6-6 to TRBJ2-3, with 7 positions matching TRBD2. The V gene's germline CDR1 is MNHNY and CDR2 SVGAGI (reference sequence). V lost 5 bases to trimming and J lost 2 bases; unmatched junction nucleotides: 13. This CDR3 is 17 amino acids long. CDR3 bases: TGTGCCAGCAGTCCCCGAGGGAGGGCCGAAATCACAGATACGCAGTATTTT. Its translation is CASSPRGRAEITDTQYF.

This clonotype was seen many times. V is TRBV18 and J is TRBJ2-3, with D hard to call. This CDR3 region has 15 residues. Deletions cut 3 bases from V and 6 bases from J, with 16 bases between. Per germline, CDR1 KGHSH and CDR2 LQKENI. The CDR3 bases are TGTGCCAGCTCACCCCGCGGAGATTCTTCCGATACGCAGTATTTT. This translates into CASSPRGDSSDTQYF.

This clonotype is classed as medium-sized (0.01 to 0.1%). The rearrangement joins TRBV6-1 to TRBJ2-2; D is unresolved. Per the germline V gene, CDR1 is MNHNS and CDR2 is SASEGT. Between the trimmed V and J ends, which lost 4 bases and 1 base, there was a span of 10 bases. The CDR3 has 15 amino acids. The CDR3 is CASSAQQRNTGELFF. The CDR3 DNA sequence: TGTGCCAGCAGTGCTCAACAGAGGAACACCGGGGAGCTGTTTTTT.